The 3 T cell receptor beta chains reported below all come from one sample, sequenced in a study of identical twins. Via MiXCR, TCRdb re-called the 5' RACE reads, giving one row per CDR3 protein. The table has about 240,000 distinct CDR3 sequences, 10% seen once. The source material was memory T cells sorted from blood. These receptor sequences come from a man aged 50-59 years in good health.

In DNA form, the CDR3 reads TGCAGTGCCCGACCCTACAAACAGGGGTACAAGCAGTACTTC. This codes for CSARPYKQGYKQYF. The chain recombines TRBV20-1 with TRBJ2-7, with 7 bases that match TRBD1. CDR3 length: 14 residues. The junction had 16 bases not matched to a gene; V was cut back by 6 bases and J by 8 bases. Germline V gene lookup returns CDR1 DFQATT and CDR2 SNEGSKA (reference sequence).

This clonotype has at least ten counts. The chain joins TRBV15 to TRBJ1-1; D not certain. CDR3 length: 14 amino acids. V lost 0 bases and J lost 4, with 9 bases in between. Germline loops: CDR1 LNHNV, CDR2 YYDKDF (reference sequence). The CDR3 DNA is TGTGCCACCAGCAGAGATCCTGGGATCACTGAAGCTTTCTTT. This translates into CATSRDPGITEAFF. The entire variable domain, with the rest obtained from reference TRBV15 and TRBJ1-1, is as follows: DAMVIQNPRYQVTQFGKPVTLSCSQTLNHNVMYWYQQKSSQAPKLLFHYYDKDFNNEADTPDNFQSRRPNTSFCFLDIRSPGLGDTAMYLCATSRDPGITEAFFGQGTRLTVV.

The chain is built from TRBV20-1 and TRBJ1-2; possibly TRBD1 for D (6 bases). V gave up 6 bases and J gave up 8 bases, with 16 bases separating them. This CDR3 is 12 amino acids long. The germline V gene has CDR1 DFQATT and CDR2 SNEGSKA (reference sequence). CDR3 coding DNA: TGCAGTGCAACTACAGGGAACGGAGGCTACACCTTC. Amino acid sequence: CSATTGNGGYTF.